Following are 16 T cell receptor beta chains from one sample sequenced in a study of cytomegalovirus exposure and HLA in healthy donors. PCR amplification relied on 60 Vbeta primers (plus 13 Jbeta primers). Clones were read by immunoSEQ multiplex PCR, and TCRdb kept only the in-frame ones, dropping some. This sample has about 140,000 clones, with more than 70% found just once. Sequencing was carried out using PBMCs. The receptors derive from a male donor in good health and CMV-seronegative.

The V call is TRBV4-1, the J call TRBJ1-6, with 7 bases that match TRBD1. Germline trimming cut 4 bases from V and 10 bases from J; bases unmatched to any gene: 19. Germline loops: CDR1 MGHRA, CDR2 YSYEKL. The CDR3 extends over 18 amino acids. The CDR3 here is CASSPRLGGASEQSPLHF. The CDR3, as DNA: TGCGCCAGCAGCCCGCGGTTAGGGGGCGCGTCGGAGCAATCACCCCTCCACTTT.

The chain has TRBV28 and TRBJ2-3; 7 nucleotides line up with TRBD2. Germline values: CDR1 MDHEN, CDR2 SYDVKM. This CDR3 comprises 16 residues. Trimming took 6 bases from V and 3 from J; bases not matched to a gene: 12. The CDR3 loop is CASSDSSGSKTDTQYF. As DNA, the CDR3 is TGTGCCAGCAGCGACTCTAGCGGTAGTAAAACAGATACGCAGTATTTT.

V gene TRBV19 combines with J gene TRBJ2-3; no reliable D call. Trimming stripped 2 bases from V and 0 bases from J, with 6 bases between. Per the germline V gene, CDR1 is LNHDA and CDR2 is SQIVND (reference sequence). The CDR3 is 14 residues long. The CDR3 loop is CASSILISTDTQYF. In DNA form, the CDR3 reads TGTGCCAGTAGTATACTAATTAGCACAGATACGCAGTATTTT.

The V and J genes are TRBV7-8 and TRBJ2-5; D uncertain. The germline V gene encodes CDR1 SGHVS and CDR2 FQNEAQ. The CDR3 sequence is 14 residues long. The V gene lost 5 bases and the J gene lost 3 bases, with 13 bases spanning the gap. The CDR3 loop is CASSPSRVKETQYF. The CDR3, as DNA: TGTGCCAGCAGCCCCTCCCGGGTTAAAGAGACCCAGTACTTC.

This chain joins TRBV5-1 and TRBJ1-1; 11 bases agree with TRBD1. V shed 4 bases and J 7 bases; nucleotides not matched to a gene: 6. Per germline, CDR1 SGHRS and CDR2 YFSETQ. The CDR3 runs to 14 residues. Here the CDR3 reads CASSTGTGGGEAFF. For the CDR3, the DNA is TGCGCCAGCAGCACCGGGACAGGGGGGGGTGAAGCTTTCTTT.

The chain couples TRBV11-2 to TRBJ1-5, with 11 bases aligning to TRBD1. There are 14 residues in the CDR3. The germline gives CDR1 SGHAT, CDR2 FQNNGV. With V trimmed by 3 bases and J by 6 bases, 1 base remained unmatched. The chain's CDR3 is CASSFGTGGQPQHF. In DNA form, the CDR3 reads TGTGCCAGCAGCTTCGGGACAGGGGGTCAGCCCCAGCATTTT.

The V call is TRBV5-1, the J call TRBJ2-3, with D possibly matching TRBD2 (6 bases). The CDR3 totals 13 residues. The germline V gene has CDR1 SGHRS and CDR2 YFSETQ. The V gene lost 0 bases and the J gene lost 6 bases, with 8 bases spanning the gap. The CDR3 sequence is CASSLAGGDTQYF. In nucleotides, the CDR3 is TGCGCCAGCAGCTTGGCCGGGGGTGATACGCAGTATTTT.

This chain uses TRBV2 with TRBJ2-7; tentative D call: TRBD1 (6 bases). The V and J ends lost 7 bases and 2 bases respectively, with 15 bases between them. Germline V CDR1 and CDR2: SNHLY, FYNNEI. This CDR3 region has 14 residues. DNA for the CDR3: TGTGCCAGCATCGGGGAAGAGGGGGCCTACGAGCAGTACTTC. Protein: CASIGEEGAYEQYF.

This sequence joins TRBV28 and TRBJ2-7, with D possibly being TRBD1 (5 bases). CDR1 MDHEN and CDR2 SYDVKM come from the germline V gene. CDR3 length: 11 residues. CDR3 DNA sequence: TGTGCTTGGGGCAGGGCTGTCGAGCAGTACTTC. It yields the protein CAWGRAVEQYF.

The genes are TRBV7-3 and TRBJ2-1; 7 bases map to TRBD1. J gave up 4 bases and V 2 bases, and 14 bases lay outside the gene matches. The CDR3 spans 18 residues. The V gene's germline CDR1 is SGHTA and CDR2 FQGTGA. The CDR3 loop is CASSLPSSGTDKYNEQFF. CDR3 nucleotides: TGTGCCAGCAGCTTACCTTCTTCCGGGACAGACAAATACAATGAGCAGTTCTTC. The full variable domain, in which reference TRBV7-3 and TRBJ2-1 provide the parts outside the CDR3, is GAGVSQTPSNKVTEKGKYVELRCDPISGHTALYWYRQSLGQGPEFLIYFQGTGAADDSGLPNDRFFAVRPEGSVSTLKIQRTERGDSAVYLCASSLPSSGTDKYNEQFFGPGTRLTVL.

The chain uses TRBV4-3 and TRBJ2-5; 10 positions agree with TRBD1. Germline CDR1 LGHNA, CDR2 YSLEER. The ends lost 1 base at V and 5 bases at J; junction bases unmatched: 7. The length of the CDR3 is 16 residues. CDR3 in amino acids: CASSQGSTGGFETQYF. CDR3 in DNA: TGCGCCAGCAGCCAAGGGTCGACAGGGGGCTTTGAGACCCAGTACTTC.

The rearrangement links TRBV4-1 to TRBJ1-3; the D gene is possibly TRBD1 (5 bases). The germline CDR1 and CDR2 sequences are MGHRA and YSYEKL. The CDR3 is 17 amino acids. The germline V and J ends were trimmed by 2 bases and 4 bases, with 18 bases remaining between them. The CDR3 nucleotides read TGCGCCAGCAGCCAACCCTTCACCGACAGTGGCGGAAACACCATATATTTT. As protein: CASSQPFTDSGGNTIYF.

V usage is TRBV5-6 and J usage is TRBJ2-4; 10 nucleotides line up with TRBD1. The CDR3 consists of 19 residues. J lost 3 bases, V lost 4 bases, and 16 bases had no gene match. Germline assignment: CDR1 SGHDT and CDR2 YYEEEE. CDR3 in DNA: TGTGCCAGCAGCCGCAGGGGCCAGGATCGGACAGGGGGCAAAAACATTCAGTACTTC. This gives the protein CASSRRGQDRTGGKNIQYF. Supplemented by reference TRBV5-6 and TRBJ2-4, the full variable domain reads DAGVTQSPTHLIKTRGQQVTLRCSPKSGHDTVSWYQQALGQGPQFIFQYYEEEERQRGNFPDRFSGHQFPNYSSELNVNALLLGDSALYLCASSRRGQDRTGGKNIQYFGAGTRLSVL.

This chain uses TRBV7-9 with TRBJ2-3, with D possibly TRBD2 on 5 matching bases. CDR3 length: 15 amino acids. Germline V gene sequence: CDR1 SEHNR, CDR2 FQNEAQ (reference sequence). V was clipped by 8 bases and J by 0 bases, with 15 bases between them. The DNA for the CDR3 is TGTGCCAGCGGCGGTCGGAGGATTAGCACAGATACGCAGTATTTT. Protein: CASGGRRISTDTQYF.

This clone appeared a single time. V is TRBV6-1 and J is TRBJ1-2; no clear D gene. The V gene lost 0 bases and the J gene lost 6 bases, with 14 bases spanning the gap. Germline CDR1 reads MNHNS; CDR2 reads SASEGT. The CDR3 sequence is 15 residues long. Here the CDR3 reads CASSEAWSLRDGYTF. Written as DNA, the CDR3 is TGTGCCAGCAGTGAAGCCTGGTCCCTTCGGGATGGCTACACCTTC.

The rearrangement links TRBV30 to TRBJ2-5, with TRBD2 identical over 7 bases. The CDR3 sequence is 14 residues long. Trimming removed 8 bases from V and 1 base from J; junction bases left unmatched: 10. Germline CDR1 and CDR2: GTSNPN and SVGIG (reference sequence). CDR3 in DNA: TGTGCCAGGAACGAGGGCGGGGGCCAAGAGACCCAGTACTTC. Encoded protein: CARNEGGGQETQYF.